Sequencing of this TCR beta chain was carried out in a study of T cells after posttransplantation cyclophosphamide. Concerning this clone: The antigen is not known.

The CDR3 consists of 17 residues. The V end lost 0 bases, the J end lost 2 bases, and 17 bases lay between the germline ends. From germline, CDR1 is SGHTA and CDR2 FQGNSA. Study outcomes and limitations: After PTCy, TRB diversity resembled that of CNI/methotrexate controls. Donor-recipient repertoire similarity was low at 1-2 months, rising over year one.

Profiled with immunoSEQ multiplex PCR; TCRdb holds only in-frame clones, not every one. The sample lists tens of thousands of clones, roughly 95% occurring once. Sequencing input: PBMCs. The receptor's source is a young woman in good health and a related stem cell transplant donor. The J gene is TRBJ2-7, the V gene TRBV7-2, with D possibly TRBD2 on 5 matching bases. DNA for the CDR3: TGTGCCAGCAGCTTAGCCGCTAGCTCCCGGACCCCCTACGAGCAGTACTTC. It codes for CASSLAASSRTPYEQYF.